This T cell receptor beta chain was retrieved from a study of control samples from healthy donors and cancer patients. Assay: immunoSEQ multiplex PCR; the TCRdb copy retains only in-frame clones and omits some. The sample holds about 150,000 clones; over 85% are singletons and the top ten take more than 5%. The CDR3 runs 15 residues. Germline CDR1 is SEHNR and CDR2 is FQNEAQ (reference sequence). V dropped 4 bases and J dropped 0 bases, with 12 bases sitting between them. This rearrangement joins TRBV7-9 to TRBJ1-2, with D perhaps matching TRBD1 (5 bases). The TCR comes from a man younger than 30 in good health. The sample comprised blood. CDR3 amino acids: CASSSRQGANYGYTF. The CDR3 region has the DNA TGTGCCAGCAGCTCCCGTCAGGGTGCTAACTATGGCTACACCTTC.